This entry lists 8 T cell receptor beta chains sequenced from one sample in a study of OX40 agonist ivuxolimab in advanced cancers. Profiling relied on immunoSEQ multiplex PCR, and the TCRdb table lists in-frame clones only, not all of them. Counted here are some 37,000 clones, 88% occurring once; the ten biggest clones make up 9.5% to 15%. Sample: CD4+ or CD8+ T cells sorted from blood, taken in a trial of the OX40 agonist ivuxolimab. The receptors were gathered from an adult with an advanced solid tumor such as melanoma, head and neck, liver or kidney cancer.

This sequence joins TRBV13 and TRBJ2-7; D call uncertain. CDR1 PRHDT and CDR2 FYEKMQ come from the germline V gene (reference sequence). The CDR3 has 13 amino acids. V was pared by 8 bases and J by 7 bases, with 18 bases between. The CDR3 loop reads CASAEQVGGEQYF. In DNA form, the CDR3 reads TGTGCCAGCGCTGAACAAGTGGGTGGGGAGCAGTACTTC.

This clone was observed a single time. This sequence joins TRBV28 and TRBJ2-6, with 11 bases fitting TRBD1. Trimming took 1 base from V and 0 from J; bases not matched to a gene: 5. There are 19 residues in the CDR3. Germline assignment: CDR1 MDHEN and CDR2 SYDVKM. CDR3 DNA: TGTGCCAGCAGTTTATTCGGGACAGGGGGGGACTCTGGGGCCAACGTCCTGACTTTC. Its translation is CASSLFGTGGDSGANVLTF.

J is TRBJ1-1 and V is TRBV19, with 7 bases lining up with TRBD1. This CDR3 is 15 amino acids long. The V and J ends lost 3 bases and 3 bases, in that order; junction bases with no gene match: 7. The germline CDR1 and CDR2 sequences are LNHDA and SQIVND (reference sequence). The CDR3 DNA reads as TGTGCCAGTAGTATTTCCTCTACAGGGGACACTGAAGCTTTCTTT. Translation gives CASSISSTGDTEAFF. Supplemented by reference TRBV19 and TRBJ1-1, the full variable domain reads DGGITQSPKYLFRKEGQNVTLSCEQNLNHDAMYWYRQDPGQGLRLIYYSQIVNDFQKGDIAEGYSVSREKKESFPLTVTSAQKNPTAFYLCASSISSTGDTEAFFGQGTRLTVV.

This clone was seen a handful of times. V and J are TRBV5-1 and TRBJ1-3; D is unresolved. Germline V lookup: CDR1 SGHRS, CDR2 YFSETQ. CDR3 length: 11 amino acids. V lost 6 bases and J lost 1, with 2 bases in between. Written as DNA, the CDR3 is TGCGCCAGCATGTCTGGAAACACCATATATTTT. Translating gives CASMSGNTIYF.

The rearrangement links TRBV15 to TRBJ2-7; 9 nucleotides match TRBD2. V lost 3 bases to trimming and J lost 6 bases; unmatched junction nucleotides: 6. The CDR3 has 14 residues. Per germline, CDR1 LNHNV and CDR2 YYDKDF (reference sequence). The CDR3 DNA is TGTGCCACCAGCAGTAGCGGGAGTACGGTCGAGCAGTACTTC. Protein product: CATSSSGSTVEQYF.

This chain joins TRBV5-4 and TRBJ2-3; no clear D gene. This CDR3 is 12 amino acids long. V was cut by 0 bases and J by 2 bases, with 1 base left in between. Germline values: CDR1 SGHNT, CDR2 YYREEE (reference sequence). The CDR3 reads CASSLATDTQYF. In DNA, the CDR3 is TGTGCCAGCAGCTTGGCCACAGATACGCAGTATTTT.

The chain employs TRBV9 and TRBJ1-2, with a tentative D call TRBD1 (5 bases). The CDR3 runs 17 residues. Deletions cut 4 bases from V and 8 bases from J, with 27 bases between. In germline, CDR1 is SGDLS, CDR2 YYNGEE. The CDR3 is CASSSPLLGVRIWGYTF. In nucleotides, the CDR3 is TGTGCCAGCAGCTCACCGCTCTTAGGGGTCCGGATTTGGGGCTACACCTTC.

The rearrangement joins TRBV2 to TRBJ1-5; 7 bases align to TRBD1. Trimming at V came to 6 bases and at J to 6 bases, leaving 5 bases not matched to a gene. The CDR3 runs 13 residues. CDR1 and CDR2 from the germline V gene are SNHLY and FYNNEI. The CDR3 region is CASRQGSGQPQHF. The CDR3 DNA is TGTGCCAGCAGACAGGGGTCTGGTCAGCCCCAGCATTTT.